The table lists the clone carrying this T cell receptor (beta chain) with a count of one. Its specificity is not known. Method: immunoSEQ multiplex PCR; TCRdb's copy keeps in-frame clones and lacks some. The table records around 64,000 clones, roughly 85% of them present only once. This entry belongs to a study of OX40 agonist ivuxolimab in advanced cancers. Study-level information: Three patients, one with hepatocellular carcinoma and two with cutaneous melanoma, responded partially.

Study-level findings and limits: CD8+ T cells were the subset that, on average, had more expanded clones than CD4+.

The sample in question was CD4+ or CD8+ T cells sorted from blood, obtained in a trial of the OX40 agonist ivuxolimab. The sequence came from an adult with an advanced solid tumor such as melanoma, head and neck, liver or kidney cancer.

CDR3 sequence reads: CASSERDRAFPEQYF. In DNA form, the CDR3 reads TGTGCCAGCAGTGAGAGGGACAGGGCCTTCCCCGAGCAGTACTTC. The J gene is TRBJ2-7, the V gene TRBV6-1; 9 bases are a match to TRBD1. From germline, CDR1 is MNHNS and CDR2 SASEGT. The CDR3 runs 15 residues. Unmatched junction bases numbered 9, after V lost 3 bases and J lost 6 bases.